The 24 T cell receptor beta chains in this list originate from one sample, sequenced in a study of early T cells in non-severe SARS-CoV-2 infection (dated by TCRdb to about 2021). Library construction relied on 5' RACE. The data were produced on a NextSeq 500. TCRdb trimmed the raw reads at Q25, called clones with MiXCR and kept productive beta chains. Each CDR3 protein gets just one entry, which takes the most common genes and DNA from the rows behind it. For this sample the table gives about 80,000 distinct CDR3 sequences, of which less than 5.5% were detected only once. The ten largest account for approximately 7% of the sample. Sequenced here: whole blood, sampled at baseline. The receptors here all came from an adult who was a healthcare worker with PCR-confirmed SARS-CoV-2 infection or an uninfected control (not recorded which).

This chain links TRBV11-3 with TRBJ2-1, with D possibly being TRBD1 (5 bases). CDR1 is SGHNT and CDR2 is YENEEA in the germline V gene. The V end lost 5 bases, the J end lost 8 bases, and 16 bases lay between the germline ends. The CDR3 runs 14 residues. The DNA of the CDR3 is TGTGCCAGCAGCCAGGGATGGGGTCGGGATGAGCAGTTCTTC. It yields the protein CASSQGWGRDEQFF.

The chain employs TRBV3-1 and TRBJ2-2; 9 bases agree with TRBD2. V gave up 2 bases and J gave up 5 bases; unmatched junction bases: 9. The CDR3 contains 17 residues. Germline CDR1 LGHDT, CDR2 YNNKEL (reference sequence). The CDR3 region is CASSQPMGLAGTGELFF. The CDR3 bases are TGTGCCAGCAGCCAACCCATGGGGCTAGCGGGAACCGGGGAGCTGTTTTTT.

This clonotype has at least ten counts. V gene TRBV29-1 combines with J gene TRBJ2-1, with 11 bases fitting TRBD2. V dropped 6 bases and J dropped 8; count of bases not matched to a gene: 6. The CDR3 covers 13 residues. Germline V gene lookup returns CDR1 SQVTM and CDR2 ANQGSEA. CDR3 residues: CSVLTSGNDEQFF. As DNA, the CDR3 is TGCAGCGTCCTGACTAGCGGGAACGATGAGCAGTTCTTC.

In this sample, this clonotype turned up many times. V gene TRBV19 combines with J gene TRBJ2-1; D is possibly TRBD1 (5 bases). Germline V CDR1 and CDR2: LNHDA, SQIVND (reference sequence). The CDR3 is 16 residues long. Trimming took off 0 bases at V and 7 bases at J, with 16 bases between the two ends. CDR3 sequence reads: CASSIDQAGSRNEQFF. DNA of the CDR3: TGTGCCAGTAGTATAGATCAGGCAGGGTCTCGTAATGAGCAGTTCTTC.

This clonotype appeared many times. The V call is TRBV28, the J call TRBJ2-7, with 11 nucleotides matching TRBD1. V dropped 2 bases and J dropped 2; count of bases not matched to a gene: 2. The CDR3 is 15 residues long. The germline V gene has CDR1 MDHEN and CDR2 SYDVKM. CDR3 residues: CASSLMGQGAYEQYF. The CDR3 coding sequence is TGTGCCAGCAGTTTAATGGGACAGGGGGCCTACGAGCAGTACTTC.

The chain has TRBV11-2 and TRBJ1-6; perhaps TRBD1 as D (6 bases). Germline V lookup: CDR1 SGHAT, CDR2 FQNNGV. CDR3 length: 15 residues. Trimming left V 5 bases short and J 7 bases short, with 15 bases between. The CDR3 region is CASSPGGRNNSPLHF. In DNA form, the CDR3 reads TGTGCCAGCAGCCCTGGGGGCAGGAACAATTCACCCCTCCACTTT.

In its sample, this clonotype was seen many times. The chain couples TRBV5-1 to TRBJ2-3, with 7 bases identical to TRBD1. This CDR3 has 15 residues. V lost 0 bases to trimming and J lost 1 base; unmatched junction nucleotides: 2. Per the germline V gene, CDR1 is SGHRS and CDR2 is YFSETQ. CDR3 nucleotides: TGCGCCAGCAGCTTGGAGGGGGCTGGCACAGATACGCAGTATTTT. Translation gives CASSLEGAGTDTQYF.

This clonotype was detected ten times or more. This chain's CDR3 is CASSLGQGAYQPQHF. DNA of the CDR3: TGTGCCAGCAGTTTGGGGCAGGGGGCCTATCAGCCCCAGCATTTT. This chain links TRBV27 with TRBJ1-5; 8 bases line up with TRBD1. With 3 bases clipped from V and 5 bases from J, the junction kept 6 bases outside the gene matches. In germline, CDR1 is MNHEY, CDR2 SMNVEV (reference sequence). The CDR3 consists of 15 residues.

The chain joins TRBV2 to TRBJ2-7; no clear D gene. In germline, CDR1 is SNHLY, CDR2 FYNNEI. The ends were cut back, 2 bases at V and 9 bases at J, with 8 bases in the middle. CDR3 length: 11 residues. The CDR3 bases are TGTGCCAGCAGTGAAAAAGGAAGGCAGTACTTC. This translates into CASSEKGRQYF.

The chain is built from TRBV5-1 and TRBJ2-3; D is perhaps TRBD2 (6 bases). The CDR3 totals 17 residues. V was trimmed by 2 bases and J by 4 bases, leaving 20 bases between them. The germline V gene has CDR1 SGHRS and CDR2 YFSETQ. Here the CDR3 reads CASSLRRDLTSPDTQYF. In DNA form, the CDR3 reads TGCGCCAGCAGCTTACGTCGGGACCTCACTAGCCCAGATACGCAGTATTTT.

This clonotype was seen repeatedly, ten times or more. The rearrangement joins TRBV5-4 to TRBJ2-5; 11 bases are shared with TRBD1. Per the germline V gene, CDR1 is SGHNT and CDR2 is YYREEE (reference sequence). CDR3 size: 16 residues. V gave up 5 bases and J gave up 4 bases; unmatched junction bases: 10. This CDR3 reads CASSSGTGGSAETQYF. The DNA for the CDR3 is TGTGCCAGCAGTTCCGGGACAGGGGGGTCGGCAGAGACCCAGTACTTC.

The chain is built from TRBV29-1 and TRBJ1-1, with 9 nucleotides matching TRBD1. The CDR3 is made up of 14 amino acids. Trimming at V came to 6 bases and at J to 1 base, leaving 6 bases not matched to a gene. Germline lookup yields CDR1 SQVTM and CDR2 ANQGSEA. CDR3 DNA sequence: TGCAGCGTCGTCAGGACAGGGGCGAACACTGAAGCTTTCTTT. Translating gives CSVVRTGANTEAFF.

This clonotype was counted at least ten times. V is TRBV29-1 and J is TRBJ1-5, with D unclear. Trimming removed 6 bases from V and 2 bases from J, with 14 bases in between. The germline CDR1 and CDR2 sequences are SQVTM and ANQGSEA. The CDR3 runs 14 residues. Here the CDR3 reads CSVSLMGGNQPQHF. For the CDR3, the DNA is TGCAGCGTGTCTCTTATGGGAGGCAATCAGCCCCAGCATTTT. Looking up the rest from reference TRBV29-1 and TRBJ1-5 gives the full variable domain: SAVISQKPSRDICQRGTSLTIQCQVDSQVTMMFWYRQQPGQSLTLIATANQGSEATYESGFVIDKFPISRPNLTFSTLTVSNMSPEDSSIYLCSVSLMGGNQPQHFGDGTRLSIL.

In this sample, this clonotype turned up many times. This chain joins TRBV20-1 and TRBJ1-5; D may be TRBD1 (6 bases). Per germline, CDR1 DFQATT and CDR2 SNEGSKA (reference sequence). This CDR3 has 14 residues. Trimming removed 3 bases at V and 2 bases at J, with 11 bases between. The CDR3 sequence is CSASRTAGNQPQHF. In DNA form, the CDR3 reads TGCAGTGCTAGCAGGACAGCCGGCAATCAGCCCCAGCATTTT.

The table lists this clonotype with many counts. The chain carries TRBV28 and TRBJ1-1; D gene uncertain. This CDR3 is 14 amino acids long. Germline assignment: CDR1 MDHEN and CDR2 SYDVKM. Trimming took 2 bases from V and 1 from J, leaving 8 bases between them. The CDR3 sequence is CASSLSPPNTEAFF. In DNA, the CDR3 is TGTGCCAGCAGTTTAAGCCCTCCGAACACTGAAGCTTTCTTT.

This clonotype came up many times. The chain links TRBV10-3 to TRBJ1-1; TRBD1 matches at 7 bases. The CDR3 sequence is 12 residues long. CDR1 is ENHRY and CDR2 is SYGVKD in the germline V gene. J gave up 7 bases and V 6 bases, and 5 bases lay outside the gene matches. The CDR3 coding sequence is TGTGCCATCAGGGAAGGACAGGATGAAGCTTTCTTT. It encodes CAIREGQDEAFF.

In the case of this clonotype: One end of the junction fails to match germline, which may point to a read error. This chain joins TRBV7-9 and TRBJ2-7, with 7 bases identical to TRBD2. The germline V gene has CDR1 SEHNR and CDR2 FQNEAQ (reference sequence). The CDR3 runs to 15 residues. The CDR3 DNA sequence: TGTACCAGCAGCTTAGCAGGGAGGGGTCATGACGAGCAGTACTTC. This translates into CTSSLAGRGHDEQYF.

This clonotype was seen at least ten times. The chain couples TRBV18 to TRBJ1-5; D call uncertain. CDR3 length: 14 residues. The germline V gene encodes CDR1 KGHSH and CDR2 LQKENI. Trimming removed 2 bases at V and 8 bases at J, with 13 bases between. CDR3 residues: CASSPSARREPQHF. As DNA, the CDR3 is TGTGCCAGCTCACCATCGGCGAGAAGGGAGCCCCAGCATTTT.

V gene TRBV28 combines with J gene TRBJ2-1; D possibly corresponds to TRBD1 (5 bases). Between the trimmed V and J ends, which lost 3 bases and 2 bases, there was a span of 11 bases. Germline V CDR1 and CDR2: MDHEN, SYDVKM. The CDR3 sequence is 15 residues long. CDR3 amino acids: CASSLVKGPYNEQFF. CDR3 sequence (DNA): TGTGCCAGCAGTTTGGTGAAGGGGCCCTACAATGAGCAGTTCTTC. The full variable domain, in which reference TRBV28 and TRBJ2-1 provide the parts outside the CDR3, is DVKVTQSSRYLVKRTGEKVFLECVQDMDHENMFWYRQDPGLGLRLIYFSYDVKMKEKGDIPEGYSVSREKKERFSLILESASTNQTSMYLCASSLVKGPYNEQFFGPGTRLTVL.

The rearrangement joins TRBV4-1 to TRBJ2-7, with D tentatively TRBD1 (6 bases). CDR1 and CDR2 (germline): MGHRA, YSYEKL. This CDR3 has 14 residues. V lost 3 bases to trimming and J lost 4 bases, with 13 bases between them. CDR3 amino acids: CASSHRDNLYEQYF. The CDR3 DNA sequence: TGCGCCAGCAGCCACCGGGACAACCTGTACGAGCAGTACTTC.

This chain connects TRBV9 to TRBJ1-2; 12 positions agree with TRBD1. From germline, CDR1 is SGDLS and CDR2 YYNGEE. V gave up 4 bases and J gave up 8 bases; unmatched junction bases: 15. The CDR3 runs 17 residues. The CDR3 spells CASSSPGQGARRKGYTF. The CDR3 DNA sequence: TGTGCCAGCAGCTCACCGGGACAGGGGGCCAGGCGAAAAGGCTACACCTTC.

This clonotype was observed a few times. The rearrangement links TRBV25-1 to TRBJ1-1; D is unresolved. V was shortened by 1 base and J by 1 base, with 13 bases between the two germline ends. The CDR3 totals 16 residues. Germline V lookup: CDR1 MGHDK, CDR2 SYGVNS. DNA for the CDR3: TGTGCCAGCAGTGAATCTCTGGACGATCGGAACACTGAAGCTTTCTTT. Encoded protein: CASSESLDDRNTEAFF.

The sample holds a few counts of this clonotype. The genes are TRBV7-9 and TRBJ2-1; D gene uncertain. The V and J ends lost 2 bases and 2 bases respectively, with 13 bases between them. CDR1 SEHNR and CDR2 FQNEAQ come from the germline V gene (reference sequence). The CDR3 length is 16 residues. The CDR3 nucleotides are TGTGCCAGCAGCTTAAGGCCTCTGGGCGCCTACAATGAGCAGTTCTTC. The encoded protein is CASSLRPLGAYNEQFF.

In this sample, this clonotype turned up many times. The CDR3 here is CASSLTRHLNQPQHF. DNA for the CDR3: TGTGCCAGCAGTTTAACCCGACATCTCAATCAGCCCCAGCATTTT. The V call is TRBV12-3 or TRBV12-4, the J call TRBJ1-5; D is undetermined. The CDR3 runs 15 residues. V was trimmed by 2 bases and J by 3 bases, leaving 11 bases between them.